This TCR beta chain came from a study of T-cell memory formation after mild COVID-19. This clonotype was counted a few times. The target antigen is unknown. Looked up from germline, CDR1 is SGDLS and CDR2 is YYNGEE. V was pared by 3 bases and J by 0 bases, with 18 bases between. The CDR3 contains 18 residues. Study conclusions and caveats: Later expanders leaned CD4+, whereas day 15 to 85 contracting clones were balanced CD4/CD8.

Constant-segment-primed 5'RACE gave TCR alpha and TCR beta cDNA libraries with sample barcodes and UMIs. TCRdb independently ran MiXCR on the 5' RACE reads; one entry per CDR3 protein. Of over 350,000 distinct CDR3 sequences listed, about 24% are singletons. The chain joins TRBV9 to TRBJ1-4, with D possibly being TRBD1 (5 bases). This TCR was sampled from an adult woman who had mild COVID-19 (a few samples of this study predate the infection). Cell type and time point are not known. Sequenced material: PBMCs or a T cell subset sorted from them (not recorded which). This CDR3 reads CASSAPQGGIATNEKLFF. CDR3 sequence (DNA): TGTGCCAGCAGCGCGCCGCAGGGAGGGATTGCAACTAATGAAAAACTGTTTTTT.